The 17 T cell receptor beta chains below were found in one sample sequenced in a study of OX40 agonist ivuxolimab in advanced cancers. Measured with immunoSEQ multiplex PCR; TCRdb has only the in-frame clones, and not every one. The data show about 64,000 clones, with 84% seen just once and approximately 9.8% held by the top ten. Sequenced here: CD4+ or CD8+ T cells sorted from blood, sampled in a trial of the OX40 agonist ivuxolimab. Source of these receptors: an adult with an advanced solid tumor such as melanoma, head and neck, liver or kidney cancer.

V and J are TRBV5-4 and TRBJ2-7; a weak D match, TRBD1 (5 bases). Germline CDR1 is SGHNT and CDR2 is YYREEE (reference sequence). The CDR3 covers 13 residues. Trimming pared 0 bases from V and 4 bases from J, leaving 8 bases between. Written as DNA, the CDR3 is TGTGCCAGCAGCTTGGGGACACGATACGAGCAGTACTTC. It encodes CASSLGTRYEQYF.

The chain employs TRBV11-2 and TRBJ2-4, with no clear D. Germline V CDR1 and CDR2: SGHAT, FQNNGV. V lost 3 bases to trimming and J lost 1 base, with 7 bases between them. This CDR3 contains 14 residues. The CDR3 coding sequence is TGTGCCAGCAGCTTTACGGTTGCCAAAAACATTCAGTACTTC. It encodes CASSFTVAKNIQYF.

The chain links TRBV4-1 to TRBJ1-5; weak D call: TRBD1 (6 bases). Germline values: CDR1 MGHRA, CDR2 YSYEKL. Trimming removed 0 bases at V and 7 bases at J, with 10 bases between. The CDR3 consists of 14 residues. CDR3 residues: CASSQDTGFQPQHF. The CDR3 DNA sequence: TGCGCCAGCAGCCAAGACACAGGGTTCCAGCCCCAGCATTTT.

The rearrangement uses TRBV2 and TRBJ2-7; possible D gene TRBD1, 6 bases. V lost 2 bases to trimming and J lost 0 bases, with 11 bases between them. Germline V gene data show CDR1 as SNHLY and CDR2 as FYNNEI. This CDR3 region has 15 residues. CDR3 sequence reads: CASSEWWTASYEQYF. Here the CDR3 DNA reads TGTGCCAGCAGTGAATGGTGGACAGCCTCCTACGAGCAGTACTTC.

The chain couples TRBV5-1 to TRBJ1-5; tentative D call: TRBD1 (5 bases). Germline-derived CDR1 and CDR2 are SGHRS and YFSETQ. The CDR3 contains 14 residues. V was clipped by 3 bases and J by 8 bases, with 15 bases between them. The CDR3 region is CASSSGDGSEPQHF. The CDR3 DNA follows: TGCGCCAGCAGCTCTGGGGACGGGTCGGAGCCCCAGCATTTT.

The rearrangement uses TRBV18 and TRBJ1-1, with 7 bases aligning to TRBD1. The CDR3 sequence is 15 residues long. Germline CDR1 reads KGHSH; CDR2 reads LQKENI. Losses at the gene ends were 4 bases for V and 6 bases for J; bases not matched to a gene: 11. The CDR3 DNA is TGTGCCAGCTCACACTCCACAGGGGAGTTGGCTGAAGCTTTCTTT. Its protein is CASSHSTGELAEAFF. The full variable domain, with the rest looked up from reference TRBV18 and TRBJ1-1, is NAGVMQNPRHLVRRRGQEARLRCSPMKGHSHVYWYRQLPEEGLKFMVYLQKENIIDESGMPKERFSAEFPKEGPSILRIQQVVRGDSAAYFCASSHSTGELAEAFFGQGTRLTVV.

The DNA for the CDR3 is TGTGCCACCAGCAGAGATCCCCCAGGGTCCTTGGCTGGGGCCAACGTCCTGACTTTC. Residues: CATSRDPPGSLAGANVLTF. The chain joins TRBV15 to TRBJ2-6, with a possible D match to TRBD1 (5 bases). The germline CDR1 and CDR2 sequences are LNHNV and YYDKDF (reference sequence). Trimming took off 0 bases at V and 2 bases at J, with 17 bases between the two ends. The length of the CDR3 is 19 residues.

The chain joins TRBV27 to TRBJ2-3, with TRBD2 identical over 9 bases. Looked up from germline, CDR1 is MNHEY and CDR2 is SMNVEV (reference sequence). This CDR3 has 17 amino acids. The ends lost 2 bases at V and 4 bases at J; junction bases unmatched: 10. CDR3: CASSLIAGVKGPDTQYF. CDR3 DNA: TGTGCCAGCAGTTTAATAGCGGGAGTAAAGGGCCCAGATACGCAGTATTTT.

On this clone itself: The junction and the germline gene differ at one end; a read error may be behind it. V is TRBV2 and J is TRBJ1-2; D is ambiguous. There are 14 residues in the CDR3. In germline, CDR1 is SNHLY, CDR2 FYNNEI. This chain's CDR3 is CASSSFTVNYGHTF. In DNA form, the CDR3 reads TGTGCCAGCAGTTCCTTCACCGTAAACTATGGCCACACCTTC.

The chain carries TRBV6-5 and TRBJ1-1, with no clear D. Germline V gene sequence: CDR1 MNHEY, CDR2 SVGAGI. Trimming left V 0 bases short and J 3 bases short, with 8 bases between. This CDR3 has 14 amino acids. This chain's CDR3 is CASSYSAGDTEAFF. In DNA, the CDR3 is TGTGCCAGCAGTTACTCGGCGGGTGACACTGAAGCTTTCTTT.

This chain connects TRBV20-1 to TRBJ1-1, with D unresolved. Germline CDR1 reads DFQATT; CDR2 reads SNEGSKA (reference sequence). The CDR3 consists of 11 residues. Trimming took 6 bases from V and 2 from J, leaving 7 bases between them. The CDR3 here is CSARNNTEAFF. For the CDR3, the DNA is TGCAGTGCCCGAAATAACACTGAAGCTTTCTTT.

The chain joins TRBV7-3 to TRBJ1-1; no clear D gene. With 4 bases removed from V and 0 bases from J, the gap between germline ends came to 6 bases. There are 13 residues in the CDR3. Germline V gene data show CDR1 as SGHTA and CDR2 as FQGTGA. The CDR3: CASSWTVNTEAFF. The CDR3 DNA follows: TGTGCCAGCAGCTGGACGGTGAACACTGAAGCTTTCTTT. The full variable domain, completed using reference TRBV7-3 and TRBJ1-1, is GAGVSQTPSNKVTEKGKYVELRCDPISGHTALYWYRQSLGQGPEFLIYFQGTGAADDSGLPNDRFFAVRPEGSVSTLKIQRTERGDSAVYLCASSWTVNTEAFFGQGTRLTVV.

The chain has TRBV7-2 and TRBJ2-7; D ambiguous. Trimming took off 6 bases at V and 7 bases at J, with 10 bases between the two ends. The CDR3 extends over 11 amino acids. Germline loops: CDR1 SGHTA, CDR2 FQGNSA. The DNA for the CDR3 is TGTGCCAGCAGTATCAGTAGGGAGCAGTACTTC. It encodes CASSISREQYF. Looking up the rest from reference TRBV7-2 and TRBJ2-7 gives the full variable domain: GAGVSQSPSNKVTEKGKDVELRCDPISGHTALYWYRQSLGQGLEFLIYFQGNSAPDKSGLPSDRFSAERTGGSVSTLTIQRTQQEDSAVYLCASSISREQYFGPGTRLTVT.

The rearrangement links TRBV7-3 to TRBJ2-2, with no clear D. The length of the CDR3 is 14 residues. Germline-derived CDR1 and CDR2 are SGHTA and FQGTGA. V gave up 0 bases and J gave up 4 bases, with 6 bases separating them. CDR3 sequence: CASSLTWGTGELFF. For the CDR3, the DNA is TGTGCCAGCAGCTTAACGTGGGGCACCGGGGAGCTGTTTTTT.

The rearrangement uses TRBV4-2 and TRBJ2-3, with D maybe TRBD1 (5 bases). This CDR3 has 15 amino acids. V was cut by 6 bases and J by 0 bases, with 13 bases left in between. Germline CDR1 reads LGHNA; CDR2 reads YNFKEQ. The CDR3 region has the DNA TGTGCCAGCAGTCGACAGTACACTAGCACAGATACGCAGTATTTT. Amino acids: CASSRQYTSTDTQYF.

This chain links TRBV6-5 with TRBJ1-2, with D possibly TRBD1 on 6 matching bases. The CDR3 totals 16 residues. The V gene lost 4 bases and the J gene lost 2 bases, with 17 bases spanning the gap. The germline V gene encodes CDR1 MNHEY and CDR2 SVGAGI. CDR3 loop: CASSSLTGPTNYGYTF. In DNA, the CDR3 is TGTGCCAGCAGTTCCCTCACAGGGCCTACGAACTATGGCTACACCTTC.

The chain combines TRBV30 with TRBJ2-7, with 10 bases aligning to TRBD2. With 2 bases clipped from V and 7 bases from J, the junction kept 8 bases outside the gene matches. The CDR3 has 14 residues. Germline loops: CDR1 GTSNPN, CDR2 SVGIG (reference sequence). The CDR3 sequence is CAWSINILAGEQYF. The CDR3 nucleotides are TGTGCCTGGAGTATTAACATACTAGCGGGAGAGCAGTACTTC.